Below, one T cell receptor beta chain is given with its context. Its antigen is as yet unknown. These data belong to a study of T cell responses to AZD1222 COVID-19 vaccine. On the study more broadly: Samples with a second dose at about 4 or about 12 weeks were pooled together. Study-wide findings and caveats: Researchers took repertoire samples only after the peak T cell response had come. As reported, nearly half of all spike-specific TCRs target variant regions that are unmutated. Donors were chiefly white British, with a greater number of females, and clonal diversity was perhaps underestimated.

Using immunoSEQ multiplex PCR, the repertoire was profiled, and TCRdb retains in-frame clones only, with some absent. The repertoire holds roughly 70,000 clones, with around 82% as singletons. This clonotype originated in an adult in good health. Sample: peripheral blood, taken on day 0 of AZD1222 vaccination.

CDR3 in DNA: TGTGCCAGTTCAGAGTGGGGTAGTACTAACTATGGCTACACCTTC. Translating it yields CASSEWGSTNYGYTF. The chain has TRBV9 and TRBJ1-2; D is uncertain. Germline CDR1 is SGDLS and CDR2 is YYNGEE. CDR3 length equals 15 residues. V lost 8 bases and J 0 bases, leaving 17 bases between the germline ends.